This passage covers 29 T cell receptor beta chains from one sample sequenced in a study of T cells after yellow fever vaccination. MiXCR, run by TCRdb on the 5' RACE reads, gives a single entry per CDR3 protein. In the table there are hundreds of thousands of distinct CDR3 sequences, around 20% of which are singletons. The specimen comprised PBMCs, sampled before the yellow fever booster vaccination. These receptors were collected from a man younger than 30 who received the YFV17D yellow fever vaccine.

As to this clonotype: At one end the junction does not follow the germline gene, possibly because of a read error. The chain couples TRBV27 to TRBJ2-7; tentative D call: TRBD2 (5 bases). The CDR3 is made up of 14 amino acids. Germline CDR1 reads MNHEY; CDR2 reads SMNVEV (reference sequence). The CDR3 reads CASRLMTNSYEQYF. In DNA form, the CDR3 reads TGTGCCAGCCGTTTGATGACTAATTCCTACGAGCAGTACTTC.

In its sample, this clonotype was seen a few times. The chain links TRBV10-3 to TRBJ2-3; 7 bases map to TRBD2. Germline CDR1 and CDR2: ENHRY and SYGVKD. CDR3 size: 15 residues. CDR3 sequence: CATRDERGYTDTQYF. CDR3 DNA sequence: TGTGCTACCAGAGACGAGCGGGGATACACAGATACGCAGTATTTT.

The CDR3 bases are TGTGCCAGCAGCTGGCGCGGGGGAGACACAGATACGCAGTATTTT. It codes for CASSWRGGDTDTQYF. The chain links TRBV7-2 to TRBJ2-3, with 7 bases identical to TRBD2. The V and J ends lost 4 bases and 2 bases, in that order; junction bases with no gene match: 6. The CDR3 runs to 15 residues. Germline loops: CDR1 SGHTA, CDR2 FQGNSA. Drawing the rest from reference TRBV7-2 and TRBJ2-3, the complete variable domain is GAGVSQSPSNKVTEKGKDVELRCDPISGHTALYWYRQSLGQGLEFLIYFQGNSAPDKSGLPSDRFSAERTGGSVSTLTIQRTQQEDSAVYLCASSWRGGDTDTQYFGPGTRLTVL.

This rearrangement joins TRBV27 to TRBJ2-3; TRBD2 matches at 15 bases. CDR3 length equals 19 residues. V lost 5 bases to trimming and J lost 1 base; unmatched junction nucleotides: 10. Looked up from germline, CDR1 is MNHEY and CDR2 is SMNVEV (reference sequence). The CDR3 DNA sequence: TGTGCCAGCAGTCCGGGACTAGCGGGGGGATCGATGGGCACAGATACGCAGTATTTT. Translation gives CASSPGLAGGSMGTDTQYF.

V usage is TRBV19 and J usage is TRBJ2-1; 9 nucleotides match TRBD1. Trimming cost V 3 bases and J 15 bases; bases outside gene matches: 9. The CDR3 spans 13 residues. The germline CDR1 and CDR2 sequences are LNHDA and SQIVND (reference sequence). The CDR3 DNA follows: TGTGCCAGTAGTATTGGCTCCGGGACAGGGTCGTTCTTC. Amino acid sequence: CASSIGSGTGSFF.

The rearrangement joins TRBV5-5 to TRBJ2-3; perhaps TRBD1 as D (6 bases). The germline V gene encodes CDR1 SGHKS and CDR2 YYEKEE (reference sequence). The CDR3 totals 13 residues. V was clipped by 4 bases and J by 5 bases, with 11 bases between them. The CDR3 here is CASSVATGDTQYF. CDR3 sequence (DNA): TGTGCCAGCAGCGTGGCGACAGGAGATACGCAGTATTTT.

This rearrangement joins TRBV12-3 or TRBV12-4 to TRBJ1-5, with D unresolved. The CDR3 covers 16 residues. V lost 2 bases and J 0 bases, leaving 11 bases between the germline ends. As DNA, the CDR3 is TGTGCCAGCAGTTTATCAGCCTTTTATAGCAATCAGCCCCAGCATTTT. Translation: CASSLSAFYSNQPQHF.

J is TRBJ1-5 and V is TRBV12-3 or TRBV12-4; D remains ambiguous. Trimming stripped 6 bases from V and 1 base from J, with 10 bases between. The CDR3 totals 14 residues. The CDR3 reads CASSLYWSNQPQHF. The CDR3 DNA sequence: TGTGCCAGCAGCCTCTACTGGAGCAATCAGCCCCAGCATTTT.

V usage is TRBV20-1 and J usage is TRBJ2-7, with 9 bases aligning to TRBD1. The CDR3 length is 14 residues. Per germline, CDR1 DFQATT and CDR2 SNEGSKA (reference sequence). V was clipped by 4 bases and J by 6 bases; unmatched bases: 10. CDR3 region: CSAKGQGRELEQYV. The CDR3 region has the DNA TGCAGTGCTAAAGGACAGGGGAGGGAGCTCGAGCAGTACGTC.

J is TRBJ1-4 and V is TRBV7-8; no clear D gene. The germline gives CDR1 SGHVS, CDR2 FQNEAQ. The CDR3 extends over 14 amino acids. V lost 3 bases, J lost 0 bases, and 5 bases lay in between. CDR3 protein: CASSLTTTNEKLFF. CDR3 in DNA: TGTGCCAGCAGCTTGACCACAACTAATGAAAAACTGTTTTTT.

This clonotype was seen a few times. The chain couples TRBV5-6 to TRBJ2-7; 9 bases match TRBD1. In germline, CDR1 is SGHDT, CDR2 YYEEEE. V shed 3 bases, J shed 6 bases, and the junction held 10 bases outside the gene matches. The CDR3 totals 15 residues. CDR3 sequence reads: CASSYTGTGFAEQYF. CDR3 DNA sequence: TGTGCCAGCAGCTACACCGGGACAGGGTTCGCCGAGCAGTACTTC.

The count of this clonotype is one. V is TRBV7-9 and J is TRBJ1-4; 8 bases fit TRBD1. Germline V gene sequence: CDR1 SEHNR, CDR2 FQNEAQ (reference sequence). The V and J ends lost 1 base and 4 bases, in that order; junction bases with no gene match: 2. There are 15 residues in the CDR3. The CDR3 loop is CASSLGDRLNEKLFF. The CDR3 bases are TGTGCCAGCAGCTTAGGGGACAGGCTTAATGAAAAACTGTTTTTT.

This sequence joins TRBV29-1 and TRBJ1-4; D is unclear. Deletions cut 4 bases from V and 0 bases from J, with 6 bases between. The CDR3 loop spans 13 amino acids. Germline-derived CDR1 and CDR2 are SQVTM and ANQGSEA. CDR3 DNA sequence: TGCAGCGTTGTGACGGCAACTAATGAAAAACTGTTTTTT. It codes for CSVVTATNEKLFF.

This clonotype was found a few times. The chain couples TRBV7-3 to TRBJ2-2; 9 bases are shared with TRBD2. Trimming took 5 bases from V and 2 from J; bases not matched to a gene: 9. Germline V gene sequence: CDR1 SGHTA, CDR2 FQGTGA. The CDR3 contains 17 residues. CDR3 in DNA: TGTGCCAGCAGCCCAGGGGGTAGCGGGGGTAACACCGGGGAGCTGTTTTTT. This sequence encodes CASSPGGSGGNTGELFF.

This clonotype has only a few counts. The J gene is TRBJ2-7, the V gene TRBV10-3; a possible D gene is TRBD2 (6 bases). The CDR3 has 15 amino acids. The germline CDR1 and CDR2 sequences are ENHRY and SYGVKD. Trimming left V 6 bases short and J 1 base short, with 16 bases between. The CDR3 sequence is CAIRGYRAGSYEQYF. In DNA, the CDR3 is TGTGCCATCAGAGGGTATAGGGCGGGGTCCTACGAGCAGTACTTC.

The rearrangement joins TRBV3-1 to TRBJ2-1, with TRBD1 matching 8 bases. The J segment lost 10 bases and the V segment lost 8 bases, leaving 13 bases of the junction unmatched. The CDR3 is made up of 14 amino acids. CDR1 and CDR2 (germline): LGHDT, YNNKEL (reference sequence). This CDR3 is CASRGQGAFFEQFF. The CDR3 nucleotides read TGTGCCAGCCGAGGGCAGGGGGCCTTCTTCGAGCAGTTCTTC.

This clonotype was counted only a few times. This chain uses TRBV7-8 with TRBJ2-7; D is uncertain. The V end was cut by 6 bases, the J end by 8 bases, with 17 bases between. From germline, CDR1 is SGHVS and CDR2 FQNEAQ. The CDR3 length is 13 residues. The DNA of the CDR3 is TGTGCCAGCAGGCCGGGCACGCAGCACCAGCAGTACTTC. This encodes CASRPGTQHQQYF. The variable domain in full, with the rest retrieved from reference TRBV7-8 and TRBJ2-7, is GAGVSQSPRYKVAKRGQDVALRCDPISGHVSLFWYQQALGQGPEFLTYFQNEAQLDKSGLPSDRFFAERPEGSVSTLKIQRTQQEDSAVYLCASRPGTQHQQYFGPGTRLTVT.

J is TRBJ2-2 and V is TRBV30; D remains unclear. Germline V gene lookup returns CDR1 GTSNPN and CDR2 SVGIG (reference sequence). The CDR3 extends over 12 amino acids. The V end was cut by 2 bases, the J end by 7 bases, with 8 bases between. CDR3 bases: TGTGCCTGGAGTAGAATGGGCGGGGAGCTGTTTTTT. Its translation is CAWSRMGGELFF.

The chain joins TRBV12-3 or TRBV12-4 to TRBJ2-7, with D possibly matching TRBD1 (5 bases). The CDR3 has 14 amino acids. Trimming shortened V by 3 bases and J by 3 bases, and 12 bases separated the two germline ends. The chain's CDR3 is CASSLQGSLYEQYF. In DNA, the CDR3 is TGTGCCAGCAGTTTGCAGGGAAGTCTCTACGAGCAGTACTTC.

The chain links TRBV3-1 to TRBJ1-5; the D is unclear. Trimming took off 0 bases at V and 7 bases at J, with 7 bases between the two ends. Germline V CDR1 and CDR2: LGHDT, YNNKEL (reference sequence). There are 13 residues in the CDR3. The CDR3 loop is CASSQDWEQPQHF. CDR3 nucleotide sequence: TGTGCCAGCAGCCAAGACTGGGAGCAGCCCCAGCATTTT.

CDR3 nucleotide sequence: TGTGCCAGCAGCTCCGAGCGGGGGGGCTTCAATGAGCAGTTCTTC. Translated, it gives CASSSERGGFNEQFF. V is TRBV7-8 and J is TRBJ2-1, with 10 nucleotides matching TRBD2. Germline-derived CDR1 and CDR2 are SGHVS and FQNEAQ. The CDR3 is made up of 15 amino acids. The V and J ends lost 4 bases and 6 bases, in that order; junction bases with no gene match: 6.

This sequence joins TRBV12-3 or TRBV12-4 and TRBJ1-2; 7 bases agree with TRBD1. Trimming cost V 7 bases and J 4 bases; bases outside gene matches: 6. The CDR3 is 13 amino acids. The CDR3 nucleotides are TGTGCCAGCACCGCAGGGGGGGCCTATGGCTACACCTTC. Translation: CASTAGGAYGYTF.

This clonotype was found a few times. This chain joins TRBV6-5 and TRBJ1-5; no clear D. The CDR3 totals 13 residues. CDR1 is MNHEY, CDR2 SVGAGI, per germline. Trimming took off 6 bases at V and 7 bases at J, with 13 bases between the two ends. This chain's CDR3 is CASSYGPFQPQHF. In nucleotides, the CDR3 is TGTGCCAGCAGCTACGGACCTTTCCAGCCCCAGCATTTT.

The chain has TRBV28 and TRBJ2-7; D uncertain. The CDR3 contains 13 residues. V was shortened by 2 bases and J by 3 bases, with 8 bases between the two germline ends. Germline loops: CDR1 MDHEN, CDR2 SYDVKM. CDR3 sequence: CASSLPFSYEQYV. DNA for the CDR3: TGTGCCAGCAGTTTACCTTTCAGCTACGAGCAGTACGTC.

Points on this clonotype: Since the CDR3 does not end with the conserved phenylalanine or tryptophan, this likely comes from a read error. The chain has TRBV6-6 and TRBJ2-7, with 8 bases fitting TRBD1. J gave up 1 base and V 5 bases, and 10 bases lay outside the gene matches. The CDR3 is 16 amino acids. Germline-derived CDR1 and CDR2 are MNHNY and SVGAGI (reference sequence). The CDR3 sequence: CASSRRIGDRSYEQYL. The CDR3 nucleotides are TGTGCCAGCAGTCGTAGAATCGGGGACAGGTCCTACGAGCAGTACTTG.

The DNA of the CDR3 is TGTGCCAGCAGTTTAGGCCTAGTCATGTACCAAGAGACCCAGTACTTC. This codes for CASSLGLVMYQETQYF. The rearrangement joins TRBV12-3 or TRBV12-4 to TRBJ2-5; D call uncertain. The CDR3 totals 16 residues. The ends were cut back, 1 base at V and 0 bases at J, with 12 bases in the middle.

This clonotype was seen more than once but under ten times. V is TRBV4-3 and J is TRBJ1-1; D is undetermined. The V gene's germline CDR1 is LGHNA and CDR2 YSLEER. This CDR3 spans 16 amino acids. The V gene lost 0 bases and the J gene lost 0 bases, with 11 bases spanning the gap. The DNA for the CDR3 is TGCGCCAGCAGCCAAGAGTTTATGCAGGTGAACACTGAAGCTTTCTTT. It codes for CASSQEFMQVNTEAFF.

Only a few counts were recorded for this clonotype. CDR3 nucleotides: TGTGCCAGCTCGACATATTCCAATGAGCAGTTCTTC. It translates to CASSTYSNEQFF. The gene calls are TRBV18 and TRBJ2-1; D not resolved. The CDR3 is 12 amino acids. Germline V gene data show CDR1 as KGHSH and CDR2 as LQKENI. The V gene lost 6 bases and the J gene lost 6 bases, with 9 bases spanning the gap.

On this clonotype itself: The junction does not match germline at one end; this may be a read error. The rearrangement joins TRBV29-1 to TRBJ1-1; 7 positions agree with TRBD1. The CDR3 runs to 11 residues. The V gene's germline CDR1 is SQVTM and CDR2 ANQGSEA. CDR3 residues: CSVKRQGHYYF. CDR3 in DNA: TGCAGCGTTAAGCGACAGGGCCACTACTACTTT.